This T cell receptor (beta chain) comes out of a study of T cell responses to AZD1222 COVID-19 vaccine. Whole-study results and caveats: Among vaccine-associated CD4 TCRs, coverage spanned spike, with dominance at 160-218 and 743-854. The study sampled repertoires only after the peak T cell response. Donors were largely white British and mainly female; clonal diversity was possibly underestimated.

TCRdb's table, derived via immunoSEQ multiplex PCR, lists solely in-frame clones and lacks some. The sample lists 90,000 to 120,000 clones; over 90% were seen once. Concerning this clone itself: Its cognate antigen is unknown.

V lost 6 bases and J lost 2; bases outside the gene matches: 7. CDR1 is KGHSH and CDR2 is LQKENI in the germline V gene. This CDR3 is built from 15 residues. The starting material was peripheral blood, obtained on day 0 of AZD1222 vaccination. J is TRBJ2-1 and V is TRBV18; 7 nucleotides line up with TRBD1. The receptor was isolated from an adult in good health. The CDR3 sequence is CASSPTTGPYNEQFF. CDR3 DNA sequence: TGTGCCAGCTCCCCAACGACAGGGCCCTACAATGAGCAGTTCTTC.